One and the same sample provided the 21 T cell receptor beta chains below, sequenced in a study of shared clonotypes between healthy human individuals. Profiled with immunoSEQ multiplex PCR; TCRdb holds only in-frame clones, not every one. The sample includes fewer than 350,000 clones, around 87% of them seen just once. Sequencing was done on a sample of memory CD8+ T cells sorted from blood. Subset described: CD45RO+ cells pooled with CCR7-negative TemRA cells. These receptor sequences come from a man between 18 and 35 years old in good health.

The rearrangement uses TRBV30 and TRBJ2-1; TRBD1 might be the D (5 bases). Germline V gene sequence: CDR1 GTSNPN, CDR2 SVGIG (reference sequence). The CDR3 length is 17 residues. Trimming cost V 0 bases and J 1 base, with 16 bases left between them. The CDR3 is CAWSVLLGPLSYNEQFF. The CDR3 nucleotides are TGTGCCTGGAGTGTACTGTTGGGGCCCTTGTCCTACAATGAGCAGTTCTTC.

As to this clone: One junction end does not reproduce the germline sequence, and a read error may be involved. The sample holds other DNA sequences that translate to the same CDR3. The chain carries TRBV7-7 and TRBJ2-7; 10 nucleotides match TRBD1. Looked up from germline, CDR1 is SSHAT and CDR2 is FNYEAQ (reference sequence). The length of the CDR3 is 15 residues. CDR3 nucleotides: TGTGCTAGCAGCCCTGGGACAGGGGCTGCCTACGAGCAGTACTTC. The encoded protein is CASSPGTGAAYEQYF.

CDR3 sequence: CASSQASPYNEQFF. DNA for the CDR3: TGCGCCAGCAGCCAGGCTAGCCCCTACAATGAGCAGTTCTTC. The chain combines TRBV4-1 with TRBJ2-1, with a possible D match to TRBD2 (5 bases). CDR3 size: 14 residues. Trimming cost V 3 bases and J 2 bases, with 8 bases left between them. CDR1 and CDR2 from the germline V gene are MGHRA and YSYEKL.

This clone was counted only a few times. This rearrangement joins TRBV9 to TRBJ1-1; no clear D gene. Germline V gene data show CDR1 as SGDLS and CDR2 as YYNGEE. The V end was cut by 4 bases, the J end by 3 bases, with 10 bases between. This CDR3 spans 13 amino acids. The CDR3 protein is CASSPYWDTEAFF. Written as DNA, the CDR3 is TGTGCCAGCAGCCCTTATTGGGACACTGAAGCTTTCTTT.

The chain has TRBV7-9 and TRBJ1-1; the D is unclear. V was cut by 1 base and J by 0 bases, with 9 bases left in between. Germline lookup yields CDR1 SEHNR and CDR2 FQNEAQ (reference sequence). The CDR3 totals 15 residues. The CDR3 region is CASSLVRGLNTEAFF. As DNA, the CDR3 is TGTGCCAGCAGCTTAGTGAGAGGCTTGAACACTGAAGCTTTCTTT.

J is TRBJ2-5 and V is TRBV9; 7 bases map to TRBD2. The CDR3 spans 16 residues. Germline CDR1 reads SGDLS; CDR2 reads YYNGEE. The trim removed 0 bases at V and 5 bases at J, leaving 10 bases unmatched. The CDR3 spells CASSVASRGSGETQYF. The CDR3 DNA reads TGTGCCAGCAGCGTAGCCTCACGCGGGAGTGGGGAGACCCAGTACTTC.

This chain links TRBV30 with TRBJ1-5; the match to TRBD1 covers 12 bases. With V trimmed by 0 bases and J by 0 bases, 18 bases remained unmatched. This CDR3 contains 22 residues. Looked up from germline, CDR1 is GTSNPN and CDR2 is SVGIG (reference sequence). CDR3 in DNA: TGTGCCTGGAGTGTACGAACTACACTGGGGACAGGGGGCGGCGATAGCAATCAGCCCCAGCATTTT. This encodes CAWSVRTTLGTGGGDSNQPQHF.

This rearrangement joins TRBV27 to TRBJ2-1, with D possibly being TRBD2 (5 bases). Germline assignment: CDR1 MNHEY and CDR2 SMNVEV (reference sequence). The CDR3 length is 13 residues. The ends were cut back, 6 bases at V and 5 bases at J, with 11 bases in the middle. Written as DNA, the CDR3 is TGTGCCAGCAGCTGGACTGGAGACAATGAGCAGTTCTTC. It yields the protein CASSWTGDNEQFF.

V is TRBV25-1 and J is TRBJ2-1, with 9 bases lining up with TRBD2. CDR3 length equals 12 residues. The germline V gene encodes CDR1 MGHDK and CDR2 SYGVNS. The V segment lost 6 bases and the J segment 10 bases; nucleotides outside the gene matches: 4. The CDR3 protein is CASSSTSGEQFF. The CDR3 coding sequence is TGTGCCAGCAGCTCCACTAGCGGGGAGCAGTTCTTC.

The chain combines TRBV28 with TRBJ1-2; possibly TRBD1 for D (6 bases). Germline V gene sequence: CDR1 MDHEN, CDR2 SYDVKM. The CDR3 runs 16 residues. Trimming cost V 6 bases and J 5 bases, with 22 bases left between them. The CDR3 nucleotides are TGTGCCAGCAGCCCCAGTGGGGGGGGCGGATGGTATGGCTACACCTTC. Translating gives CASSPSGGGGWYGYTF.

In this sample, this clone turned up once. The CDR3 loop reads CASSLTPGQGDEQYF. DNA for the CDR3: TGTGCCAGCAGCTTAACTCCGGGACAGGGCGACGAGCAGTACTTC. The gene calls are TRBV7-9 and TRBJ2-7, with 9 bases fitting TRBD1. The V and J ends lost 2 bases and 5 bases, in that order; junction bases with no gene match: 7. This CDR3 comprises 15 residues. The germline V gene encodes CDR1 SEHNR and CDR2 FQNEAQ (reference sequence).

The chain links TRBV6-6 to TRBJ1-4; D not resolved. Germline CDR1 and CDR2: MNHNY and SVGAGI (reference sequence). The CDR3 runs 12 residues. V lost 2 bases to trimming and J lost 8 bases, with 6 bases between them. The DNA for the CDR3 is TGTGCCAGCAGTTACATGGACGAAAAACTGTTTTTT. Translated: CASSYMDEKLFF.

The chain carries TRBV5-1 and TRBJ2-5; a weak D match, TRBD2 (6 bases). The CDR3 consists of 14 residues. V was trimmed by 4 bases and J by 3 bases, leaving 13 bases between them. Per the germline V gene, CDR1 is SGHRS and CDR2 is YFSETQ. The chain's CDR3 is CASSPVWGEETQYF. The CDR3, as DNA: TGCGCCAGCAGCCCCGTTTGGGGGGAAGAGACCCAGTACTTC.

CDR3 amino acids: CASSPWGVEETQYF. Here the CDR3 DNA reads TGTGCCAGCAGCCCCTGGGGGGTTGAAGAGACCCAGTACTTC. V is TRBV5-6 and J is TRBJ2-5; a possible D gene is TRBD2 (6 bases). Looked up from germline, CDR1 is SGHDT and CDR2 is YYEEEE. The CDR3 length is 14 residues. V was clipped by 4 bases and J by 3 bases, with 13 bases between them.

Here the CDR3 DNA reads TGTGCCAGCAGTCCAGGGGTCTCGGAGCAGTTCTTC. It translates to CASSPGVSEQFF. The V and J genes are TRBV6-6 and TRBJ2-1; D might be TRBD1 (6 bases). Trimming pared 5 bases from V and 10 bases from J, leaving 12 bases between. This CDR3 is built from 12 residues. Per the germline V gene, CDR1 is MNHNY and CDR2 is SVGAGI (reference sequence).

V and J are TRBV6-5 and TRBJ2-7; TRBD1 aligns across 9 bases. Germline V gene data show CDR1 as MNHEY and CDR2 as SVGAGI. The V segment lost 2 bases and the J segment 5 bases; nucleotides outside the gene matches: 4. The CDR3 has 14 residues. The CDR3 region has the DNA TGTGCCAGCAGTTACGGACAGGGGACCCACGAGCAGTACTTC. Translating gives CASSYGQGTHEQYF.

This clone was detected a few times. This rearrangement joins TRBV21-1 to TRBJ1-2; the D call of TRBD1 is as the table states it, not checked on the DNA. TRBV21-1 is designated a pseudogene. This CDR3 has 14 residues. The CDR3 loop is CASPRGLRGYGYTF. The CDR3 nucleotides read TGTGCCAGTCCCCGGGGTCTGAGGGGGTATGGCTACACCTTC.

The chain recombines TRBV5-1 with TRBJ1-3; D might be TRBD1 (6 bases). Per germline, CDR1 SGHRS and CDR2 YFSETQ. Trimming pared 3 bases from V and 0 bases from J, leaving 10 bases between. The CDR3 is 15 amino acids. The CDR3 nucleotides read TGCGCCAGCAGCTGGGGACAAATCTCTGGAAACACCATATATTTT. Protein product: CASSWGQISGNTIYF.

The chain uses TRBV7-9 and TRBJ1-2; D may be TRBD1 (5 bases). This CDR3 has 15 residues. V lost 5 bases and J 6 bases, leaving 19 bases between the germline ends. Per the germline V gene, CDR1 is SEHNR and CDR2 is FQNEAQ (reference sequence). The CDR3 DNA is TGTGCCAGCAGCCCGACCCTACCAGGGAGTAATGGCTACACCTTC. The encoded protein is CASSPTLPGSNGYTF.

V usage is TRBV4-3 and J usage is TRBJ2-1; D perhaps matches TRBD2 (6 bases). This CDR3 has 16 residues. Germline V lookup: CDR1 LGHNA, CDR2 YSLEER. Deletions cut 0 bases from V and 4 bases from J, with 13 bases between. The CDR3 DNA follows: TGCGCCAGCAGCCAAGATCGGCTAGCGAGTTACAATGAGCAGTTCTTC. It is translated as CASSQDRLASYNEQFF.

The chain carries TRBV28 and TRBJ2-7; D possibly corresponds to TRBD1 (6 bases). V lost 6 bases, J lost 6 bases, and 15 bases lay in between. Germline V gene lookup returns CDR1 MDHEN and CDR2 SYDVKM. The CDR3 is 13 amino acids. Written as DNA, the CDR3 is TGTGCCAGCAGGCTACGAGGGACACGCGAGCAGTACTTC. This translates into CASRLRGTREQYF.